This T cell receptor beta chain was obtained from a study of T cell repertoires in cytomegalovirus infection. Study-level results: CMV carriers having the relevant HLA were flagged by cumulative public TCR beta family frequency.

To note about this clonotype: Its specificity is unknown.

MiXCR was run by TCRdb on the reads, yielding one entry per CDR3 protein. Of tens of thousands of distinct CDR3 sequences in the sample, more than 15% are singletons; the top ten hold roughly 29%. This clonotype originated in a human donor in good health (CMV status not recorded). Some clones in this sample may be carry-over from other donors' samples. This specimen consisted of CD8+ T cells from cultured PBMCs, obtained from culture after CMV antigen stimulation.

CDR3 coding DNA: TGTGCCAGCAGCTCCTCTGGGACAGGGAAGTATGGCTACACCTTC. Encoded protein: CASSSSGTGKYGYTF. V and J are TRBV7-2 and TRBJ1-2, with 9 bases that match TRBD1. The V segment lost 4 bases and the J segment 5 bases; nucleotides outside the gene matches: 8. Germline-derived CDR1 and CDR2 are SGHTA and FQGNSA. This CDR3 is built from 15 residues.